Each of the 14 T cell receptor beta chains below was sequenced from the same sample in a study of cytomegalovirus exposure and HLA in healthy donors. PCR primers comprised 60 Vbeta and 13 Jbeta primers. Assay used: immunoSEQ multiplex PCR; TCRdb lists only in-frame clones, some missing. In total, the table holds 95,000 to 150,000 clones. Sequenced input: PBMCs. These receptors were collected from a man aged 18 to 29 in good health and CMV-seronegative.

The chain combines TRBV9 with TRBJ1-4; 9 bases agree with TRBD1. V lost 4 bases to trimming and J lost 5 bases; unmatched junction nucleotides: 6. The CDR3 spans 15 residues. Germline lookup yields CDR1 SGDLS and CDR2 YYNGEE. The CDR3 bases are TGTGCCAGCAGCTCCTCCGGGACAGGGAATGAAAAACTGTTTTTT. Protein sequence: CASSSSGTGNEKLFF.

The CDR3 here is CASSPGTDKYEQYF. CDR3 coding DNA: TGCGCCAGCAGCCCCGGGACAGACAAATACGAGCAGTACTTC. The chain has TRBV5-1 and TRBJ2-7; 7 bases are a match to TRBD1. This CDR3 is 14 amino acids long. J gave up 4 bases and V 4 bases, and 8 bases lay outside the gene matches. Germline V gives CDR1 SGHRS, CDR2 YFSETQ.

The V gene is TRBV6-5, the J gene TRBJ2-5; D is perhaps TRBD2 (6 bases). CDR1 is MNHEY, CDR2 SVGAGI, per germline. Trimming took 5 bases from V and 11 from J, leaving 15 bases between them. The CDR3 runs 12 residues. This CDR3 reads CASSDGTGRQYF. The CDR3, as DNA: TGTGCCAGCAGTGACGGGACTGGGAGGCAGTACTTC.

This chain uses TRBV5-8 with TRBJ1-1; TRBD1 aligns across 7 bases. CDR3 size: 14 residues. V trimming: 1 base; J trimming: 4 bases; junction bases outside the gene matches: 4. CDR1 SGHTS and CDR2 YDEGEE come from the germline V gene. In DNA, the CDR3 is TGTGCCAGCAGCTTGAGGGGGCTGGGCACTGAAGCTTTCTTT. Translating gives CASSLRGLGTEAFF.

This chain joins TRBV14 and TRBJ2-5, with D perhaps TRBD2 (6 bases). With 4 bases removed from V and 2 bases from J, the gap between germline ends came to 17 bases. This CDR3 comprises 16 residues. Germline loops: CDR1 SGHDN, CDR2 FVKESK. This CDR3 reads CASSLGGSGNQETQYF. The CDR3 DNA is TGTGCCAGCAGCCTCGGGGGAAGCGGAAATCAAGAGACCCAGTACTTC. The entire variable domain, with the rest obtained from reference TRBV14 and TRBJ2-5, is as follows: EAGVTQFPSHSVIEKGQTVTLRCDPISGHDNLYWYRRVMGKEIKFLLHFVKESKQDESGMPNNRFLAERTGGTYSTLKVQPAELEDSGVYFCASSLGGSGNQETQYFGPGTRLLVL.

This sequence joins TRBV10-3 and TRBJ2-5; D remains unclear. V lost 4 bases and J 4 bases, leaving 13 bases between the germline ends. The germline V gene has CDR1 ENHRY and CDR2 SYGVKD. The CDR3 is 14 amino acids. Here the CDR3 reads CAISAGQITETQYF. For the CDR3, the DNA is TGTGCCATCAGTGCCGGTCAAATAACAGAGACCCAGTACTTC.

The J gene is TRBJ1-6, the V gene TRBV12-5; D is possibly TRBD1 (5 bases). CDR3 length: 15 amino acids. Trimming left V 7 bases short and J 0 bases short, with 10 bases between. The germline V gene has CDR1 LGHNT and CDR2 FRNRAP. The CDR3 DNA reads as TGTGCTAGTGCCCCAGACAGCTCCTATAATTCACCCCTCCACTTT. This gives the protein CASAPDSSYNSPLHF.

The chain links TRBV6-5 to TRBJ1-2; the D is unclear. Trimming took off 0 bases at V and 6 bases at J, with 11 bases between the two ends. Germline CDR1 MNHEY, CDR2 SVGAGI. This CDR3 has 14 residues. The CDR3 nucleotides are TGTGCCAGCAGTTACTCACTGGCGCGGAATGGCTACACCTTC. Its translation is CASSYSLARNGYTF.

The genes are TRBV6-6 and TRBJ1-1, with 7 bases matching TRBD1. This CDR3 contains 15 residues. V was pared by 6 bases and J by 2 bases, with 9 bases of the junction left unmatched. In germline, CDR1 is MNHNY, CDR2 SVGAGI (reference sequence). The CDR3 DNA reads as TGTGCCAGCAGCCCCGACAGGGCAAGAAACACTGAAGCTTTCTTT. Its protein product is CASSPDRARNTEAFF.

The genes are TRBV19 and TRBJ1-1; the match to TRBD1 covers 9 bases. Germline trimming cut 5 bases from V and 5 bases from J; bases unmatched to any gene: 12. The germline V gene has CDR1 LNHDA and CDR2 SQIVND (reference sequence). The length of the CDR3 is 16 residues. CDR3 in DNA: TGTGCCAGTAGTTCCTCCGGGACAGGGCTTTGGACTGAAGCTTTCTTT. This encodes CASSSSGTGLWTEAFF.

This chain uses TRBV9 with TRBJ2-3; D is perhaps TRBD1 (6 bases). This CDR3 region has 13 residues. Trimming removed 3 bases from V and 3 bases from J, with 8 bases in between. Germline CDR1 reads SGDLS; CDR2 reads YYNGEE. The DNA of the CDR3 is TGTGCCAGCAGCGCCAGGGGTACAGATACGCAGTATTTT. Translating gives CASSARGTDTQYF.

The chain has TRBV28 and TRBJ1-2, with unresolved D. V gave up 4 bases and J gave up 7 bases, with 7 bases separating them. CDR3 length equals 11 residues. From germline, CDR1 is MDHEN and CDR2 SYDVKM. The CDR3 DNA reads TGTGCCAGCAGTTCGAGGTTTGGCTACACCTTC. It encodes CASSSRFGYTF.

The rearrangement joins TRBV10-3 to TRBJ1-1, with 9 nucleotides matching TRBD1. J was trimmed by 4 bases and V by 6 bases; bases with no gene match: 3. CDR3 size: 13 residues. CDR1 is ENHRY and CDR2 is SYGVKD in the germline V gene. The CDR3 DNA is TGTGCCATCAGGGGACAGGGCGGCACTGAAGCTTTCTTT. Its protein is CAIRGQGGTEAFF.

The V gene is TRBV6-5, the J gene TRBJ2-7; 8 bases line up with TRBD1. CDR1 MNHEY and CDR2 SVGAGI come from the germline V gene. The CDR3 length is 14 residues. V dropped 2 bases and J dropped 2; count of bases not matched to a gene: 2. CDR3 loop: CASSYGDRPYEQYF. CDR3 coding DNA: TGTGCCAGCAGTTACGGGGACAGGCCCTACGAGCAGTACTTC.